This TCR beta chain was recovered during a study of T cell responses to AZD1222 COVID-19 vaccine. Study-level points and caveats: Epitopes outside B.1.351 and B.1.1.7 mutated regions reportedly drew nearly half of spike TCRs. A mostly white British donor set with more females was recruited, and clonal diversity was possibly underestimated. Among AZD1222 vaccinees, only 5 to 7 were seropositive at baseline. Spike-specific TCR breadth rose after two AZD1222 doses, and depth rose as well.

Profiling relied on immunoSEQ multiplex PCR, and the TCRdb table lists in-frame clones only, not all of them. Seen here are 100,000 to 150,000 clones, roughly 93% observed once, and the top ten hold 6.6%. On this clone itself: Its antigen is unknown.

The length of the CDR3 is 14 residues. V gave up 3 bases and J gave up 2 bases, with 11 bases separating them. The germline gives CDR1 MNHEY, CDR2 SMNVEV (reference sequence). The clonotype was recovered from an adult in good health. The V call is TRBV27, the J call TRBJ2-7, with D hard to call. The source material was peripheral blood, sampled on day 0 of AZD1222 vaccination. This CDR3 reads CASSFSDVAYEQYF. CDR3 nucleotide sequence: TGTGCCAGCAGTTTCTCGGACGTAGCCTACGAGCAGTACTTC.